This T cell receptor beta chain was sequenced during a study of radiotherapy plus CTLA-4 blockade in lung cancer. For the study at large: In under 20% of patients, objective responses were seen; 31% had disease control. Study-wide results and caveats: Blood-borne expansion of tumor-derived TCR clones followed radiotherapy plus ipilimumab. It was early blood T cell clone dynamics, with interferon-beta, that reportedly best predicted response.

This clone has just a few counts. Its cognate antigen is unknown. Data came from immunoSEQ multiplex PCR; TCRdb stores just in-frame clones and leaves some out. The data show some 60,000 clones, approximately 79% seen once. V gave up 1 base and J gave up 14 bases, with 12 bases separating them. Germline CDR1 is KGHSH and CDR2 is LQKENI. The CDR3 spans 13 residues. The chain recombines TRBV18 with TRBJ1-6; tentative D call: TRBD1 (6 bases). This sequence was found in a human donor with non-small cell lung cancer who had a complete response to radiotherapy plus ipilimumab. Sequencing used peripheral blood, obtained from a patient treated with radiotherapy plus ipilimumab. The CDR3 region is CASSPQDRDTLHF. CDR3 nucleotides: TGTGCCAGCTCACCACAAGACCGGGACACCCTCCACTTT.